This note documents a single T cell receptor (beta chain) sequence. Its antigen remains unidentified. The data are from a study of shared clonotypes between healthy human individuals. General study points: What naive subsets generally showed was a larger estimated richness than memory subsets showed.

Repertoires were generated with immunoSEQ multiplex PCR, while TCRdb's copy carries only in-frame clones and drops some. Among under 80,000 clones, 60% to 65% were seen once, and the ten largest hold about half. V lost 2 bases to trimming and J lost 5 bases, with 22 bases between them. CDR1 is MGHDK and CDR2 is SYGVNS in the germline V gene. The CDR3 extends over 18 amino acids. The CD8 memory fraction combined CD45RO+ cells with TemRA cells (CCR7-negative CD45RA+). The clonotype originates from a man younger than 40 in good health. The sequenced sample consisted of memory CD8+ T cells sorted from blood. As for subset: CD45RO+ cells pooled with CCR7-negative TemRA cells. This rearrangement joins TRBV25-1 to TRBJ2-1, with D possibly TRBD2 on 7 matching bases. CDR3 nucleotides: TGTGCCAGCAGTGAACGGGTAGGGGGGAGGGCCCCCGACAATGAGCAGTTCTTC. The encoded protein is CASSERVGGRAPDNEQFF.